This T cell receptor beta chain was identified in a study of T cells in Graves' hyperthyroidism and ophthalmopathy (dated by TCRdb to the late 2010s). Study-wide context: Peripheral blood samples were taken at initial diagnosis, before any treatment was given. According to the paper, TCR Vbeta CDR3 sequencing was carried out on approximately 140 peripheral blood samples, which came from around 43 ophthalmopathy, approximately 78 hyperthyroidism and about 17 progressor patients. An independent validation cohort of around 19 hyperthyroidism patients and about 15 patients who later progressed to ophthalmopathy tested prospective prediction of ophthalmopathy. After blood sampling, hyperthyroidism patients were treated with methimazole at a starting dose of 30 mg daily, and ophthalmopathy patients were treated with high-dose intravenous methylprednisolone. The study also compared thyroid tissue and blood T-cell repertoires from several Graves' hyperthyroidism patients. For training and testing, the approximately 92 patients in the discovery cohort were randomly divided in a 7:3 ratio. TCR V-J signatures able to tell the groups apart were searched for in a discovery cohort of some 100 patients, of whom over 40 had Graves' ophthalmopathy and under 65 had stable Graves' hyperthyroidism.

Graves' hyperthyroidism was defined as stable when no progression to ophthalmopathy occurred over 18 months of follow-up. The hyperthyroidism patients were between 18 and 65 years old and newly diagnosed, with a disease duration of less than 2 months. Any patient with an uncontrolled infection, another autoimmune disease, pregnancy or lactation was excluded. Diagnoses were established on the basis of clinical symptoms, serum thyroxine and TRAb, thyroid ultrasound, and orbital computed tomography. PBMCs were separated from approximately 9.9 ml of fresh peripheral blood using Ficoll-Paque density gradient centrifugation. Trizol reagent was used to extract total RNA, and RNA quality was then checked on an Agilent 2100 Bioanalyzer. In the case of this clonotype: There is no known antigen for this receptor. No base qualities exist here, and no much larger clone lies one base off it.

Taken from the germline V gene, the CDR1 and CDR2 loops are SQVTM and ANQGSEA. The junction shows trimming of 7 bases on V and 0 bases on J, plus 12 bases between the germline ends. The CDR3 holds 13 amino acids from the cysteine to the phenylalanine. The only DNA kept is the CDR3, 39 bases in frame from the first base. TCR beta CDR3 regions were amplified from RNA transcripts. The TCR CDR3 was subjected to a first round of RT-PCR using the HTBI primer set and the Qiagen OneStep RT-PCR kit. Libraries were constructed in a second round of multiplex PCR, after which size selection and purification were carried out. Sequencing of the libraries was done on an Illumina HiSeq2000 using paired-end 100 bp reads. The source study handled its data this way. SOAPnuke was used to process the raw data, throwing out any read that contained adapters or uncalled bases, had a mean Phred below 15, or lacked an exact constant-primer or identifier match. High-quality paired reads were merged with COPE v1.2.5, and unique nucleotide sequences were defined as clonotypes. Clonotypes were aligned to IMGT TRBV, TRBD and TRBJ reference segments using MiTCR v1.1. The analysis included only V-J combinations with a frequency above 0.0001, which together covered 98% to 99.2% of the repertoires. The TCS score was defined as F50 (clonal expansion) divided by E x V (chaos), with BLOSUM62-based TCRdist calculated between CDR3 peptides within each V-J. Welch's t-statistics and random forest reduced roughly 500 V-J features to 10 to 15, which were used in a naive Bayes classifier (R e1071). TCRdb's own reprocessing of the public reads used fastp at Q25 and MiXCR and kept productive beta chains. Rows with a matching CDR3 protein are joined into one entry that keeps the most common DNA and genes. None of the V and J calls come from the authors' own analysis; TCRdb made them. The sample data list some 760,000 distinct CDR3 sequences, and 12% to 15% of these were observed just once. About 9.4% of the sample is taken by the ten largest.

What the study reported, not specific to this receptor: During validation, the model predicted progression to ophthalmopathy a median of about 6.5 months ahead of onset, with almost 71% sensitivity and under 85% specificity. Most expanded thyroid clonotypes (frequency above 0.001) were also detected in blood, suggesting blood repertoires may reflect thyroid immune responses. A 13 V-J signature model separated ophthalmopathy from stable hyperthyroidism, with around 88% sensitivity and roughly 82% specificity in cross-validation and 80%/75% in testing. No statistical method was used to fix the sample size in advance, and group allocation was not hidden from the investigators.

The sequenced sample was blood. This TCR derives from a woman in her late teens or twenties with Graves' hyperthyroidism. The chain uses TRBV29-1 and TRBJ1-1, with the D gene not confidently named. This receptor has the CDR3 CSARETMNTEAFF. The DNA reads TGCAGCGCCCGAGAGACAATGAACACTGAAGCTTTCTTT.